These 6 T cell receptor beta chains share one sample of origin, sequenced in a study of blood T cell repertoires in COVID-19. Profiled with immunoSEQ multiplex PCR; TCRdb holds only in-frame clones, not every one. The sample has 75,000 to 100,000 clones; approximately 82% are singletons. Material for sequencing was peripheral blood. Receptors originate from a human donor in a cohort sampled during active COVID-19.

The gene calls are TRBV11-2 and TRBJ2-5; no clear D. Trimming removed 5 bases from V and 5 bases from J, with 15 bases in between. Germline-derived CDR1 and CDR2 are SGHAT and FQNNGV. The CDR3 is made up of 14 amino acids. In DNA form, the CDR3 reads TGTGCCAGCAGCCCCGGATCTCTCGGGGAGACCCAGTACTTC. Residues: CASSPGSLGETQYF.

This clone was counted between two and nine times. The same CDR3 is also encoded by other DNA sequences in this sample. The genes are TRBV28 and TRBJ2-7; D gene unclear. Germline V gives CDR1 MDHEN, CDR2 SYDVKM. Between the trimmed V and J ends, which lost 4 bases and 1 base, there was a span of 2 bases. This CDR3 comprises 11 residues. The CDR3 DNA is TGTGCCAGCAGTTCATCCTACGAGCAGTACTTC. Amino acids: CASSSSYEQYF.

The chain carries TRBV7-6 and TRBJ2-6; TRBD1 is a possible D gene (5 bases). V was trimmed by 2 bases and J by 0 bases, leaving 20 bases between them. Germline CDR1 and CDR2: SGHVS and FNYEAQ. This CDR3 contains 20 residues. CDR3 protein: CASSLWTMRNLFSGANVLTF. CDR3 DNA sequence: TGTGCCAGCAGCTTATGGACAATGAGGAATTTATTCTCTGGGGCCAACGTCCTGACTTTC.

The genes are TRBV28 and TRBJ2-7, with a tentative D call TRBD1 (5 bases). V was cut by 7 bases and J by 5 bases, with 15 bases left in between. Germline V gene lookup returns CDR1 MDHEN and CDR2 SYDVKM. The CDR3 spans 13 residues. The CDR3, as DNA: TGTGCCAGCACCCCGGACATGATGGACGAGCAGTACTTC. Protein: CASTPDMMDEQYF.

CDR3 loop: CASSIGTSGGFYNEQFF. For the CDR3, the DNA is TGTGCCAGCAGCATAGGGACTAGCGGGGGGTTTTACAATGAGCAGTTCTTC. The chain employs TRBV11-2 and TRBJ2-1; 15 bases match TRBD2. The CDR3 length is 17 residues. The germline V gene encodes CDR1 SGHAT and CDR2 FQNNGV. With 5 bases clipped from V and 4 bases from J, the junction kept 6 bases outside the gene matches.

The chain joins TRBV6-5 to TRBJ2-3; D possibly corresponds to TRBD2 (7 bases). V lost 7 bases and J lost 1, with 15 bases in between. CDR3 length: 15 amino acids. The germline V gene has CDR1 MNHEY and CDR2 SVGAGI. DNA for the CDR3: TGTGCCAGCACCGAGGGGGGGGTCGGCACAGATACGCAGTATTTT. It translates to CASTEGGVGTDTQYF.